These 5 T cell receptor beta chains were all obtained from the same sample, sequenced in a study of PD-1 blockade in classical Hodgkin lymphoma. The repertoire was sequenced with immunoSEQ multiplex PCR; TCRdb's copy has only in-frame clones and lacks some. The table has 70,000 to 85,000 clones, around 93% seen once; the top ten hold 8%. Autologous stem cell transplantation was followed by relapse in every patient, and brentuximab vedotin exposure varied. The sample here was peripheral blood mononuclear cells (PBMCs), taken at baseline. The receptors were sampled from a human donor with classical Hodgkin lymphoma.

This chain uses TRBV7-9 with TRBJ2-3; 9 bases agree with TRBD1. Germline V CDR1 and CDR2: SEHNR, FQNEAQ (reference sequence). CDR3 length equals 15 residues. The trim removed 1 base at V and 3 bases at J, leaving 2 bases unmatched. For the CDR3, the DNA is TGTGCCAGCAGCTTAGGGACAGGGGATACAGATACGCAGTATTTT. Its translation: CASSLGTGDTDTQYF.

This chain joins TRBV7-6 and TRBJ1-3; maybe TRBD1 (6 bases). The CDR3 contains 15 residues. Trimming cost V 5 bases and J 1 base, with 12 bases left between them. Looked up from germline, CDR1 is SGHVS and CDR2 is FNYEAQ. The CDR3 protein is CASSPNTGSGNTIYF. Written as DNA, the CDR3 is TGTGCCAGCAGCCCGAACACAGGGTCTGGAAACACCATATATTTT. Full variable domain (outside the CDR3, taken from reference TRBV7-6 and TRBJ1-3): GAGVSQSPRYKVTKRGQDVALRCDPISGHVSLYWYRQALGQGPEFLTYFNYEAQQDKSGLPNDRFSAERPEGSISTLTIQRTEQRDSAMYRCASSPNTGSGNTIYFGEGSWLTVV.

The chain couples TRBV5-1 to TRBJ1-4; D gene unclear. Germline-derived CDR1 and CDR2 are SGHRS and YFSETQ. This CDR3 has 18 amino acids. Trimming cost V 4 bases and J 0 bases, with 19 bases left between them. The CDR3 DNA reads TGCGCCAGCAGCCCGGTGAGCGGTGGGGATGCAACTAATGAAAAACTGTTTTTT. Translation: CASSPVSGGDATNEKLFF.

The CDR3 loop reads CASRKGDLSSETQYF. CDR3 bases: TGTGCCAGCAGAAAGGGCGACTTATCGTCGGAGACCCAGTACTTC. The chain employs TRBV27 and TRBJ2-5; D uncertain. The V and J ends lost 6 bases and 5 bases respectively, with 19 bases between them. Germline loops: CDR1 MNHEY, CDR2 SMNVEV (reference sequence). CDR3 length: 15 residues.

The rearrangement links TRBV7-9 to TRBJ1-1; D might be TRBD1 (6 bases). From germline, CDR1 is SEHNR and CDR2 FQNEAQ (reference sequence). V lost 1 base, J lost 0 bases, and 9 bases lay in between. This CDR3 has 15 residues. For the CDR3, the DNA is TGTGCCAGCAGCTTAGGGGGGCTTATGAACACTGAAGCTTTCTTT. Amino acid sequence: CASSLGGLMNTEAFF.